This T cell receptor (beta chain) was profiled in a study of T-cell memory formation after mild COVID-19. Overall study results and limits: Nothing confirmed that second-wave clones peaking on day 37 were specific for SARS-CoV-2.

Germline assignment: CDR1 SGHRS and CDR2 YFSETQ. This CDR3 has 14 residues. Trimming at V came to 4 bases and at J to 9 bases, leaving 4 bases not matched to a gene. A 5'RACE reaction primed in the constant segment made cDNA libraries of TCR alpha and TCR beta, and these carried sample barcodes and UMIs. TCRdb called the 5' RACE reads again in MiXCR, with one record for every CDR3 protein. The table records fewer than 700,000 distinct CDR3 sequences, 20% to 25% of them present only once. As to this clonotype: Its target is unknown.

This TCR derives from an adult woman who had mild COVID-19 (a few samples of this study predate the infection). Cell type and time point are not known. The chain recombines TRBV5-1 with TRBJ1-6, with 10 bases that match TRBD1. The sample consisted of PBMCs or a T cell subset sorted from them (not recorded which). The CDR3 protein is CASSVRDRGSPLHF. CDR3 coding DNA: TGCGCCAGCAGCGTCCGGGACAGGGGTTCACCCCTCCACTTT.